The 10 T cell receptor beta chains presented below share a single source sample, sequenced in a study of blood T cell repertoires in COVID-19 (dated by TCRdb to the early 2020s). The library was generated by the immunoSEQ multiplex PCR assay. TCRdb holds this immuneACCESS table with in-frame rearrangements only. Some clones are missing; in checked studies, unresolved V genes explain under half, and the rest has no known cause. The sample has about 220,000 clones on record, roughly 85% of them singletons. The ten top clones hold about 2.4% of the sample. The sequenced sample was peripheral blood. The receptors originated from a woman in her seventies with COVID-19, enrolled during active disease.

V usage is TRBV30 and J usage is TRBJ1-2; 7 bases match TRBD1. Germline lookup yields CDR1 GTSNPN and CDR2 SVGIG (reference sequence). The CDR3 is 13 residues long. The ends lost 3 bases at V and 2 bases at J; junction bases unmatched: 3. CDR3 DNA: TGTGCCTGGAGGAGGGACAGCAACTATGGCTACACCTTC. Translated, it gives CAWRRDSNYGYTF.

The gene calls are TRBV2 and TRBJ2-2, with D uncertain. Germline-derived CDR1 and CDR2 are SNHLY and FYNNEI. V was clipped by 6 bases and J by 1 base, with 9 bases between them. This CDR3 is built from 14 residues. CDR3 amino acids: CASRLGLNTGELFF. CDR3 DNA: TGTGCCAGCAGGCTGGGCCTGAACACCGGGGAGCTGTTTTTT. The full variable domain, its missing parts supplied by reference TRBV2 and TRBJ2-2, is EPEVTQTPSHQVTQMGQEVILRCVPISNHLYFYWYRQILGQKVEFLVSFYNNEISEKSEIFDDQFSVERPDGSNFTLKIRSTKLEDSAMYFCASRLGLNTGELFFGEGSRLTVL.

V usage is TRBV7-9 and J usage is TRBJ1-1; 7 positions match TRBD1. Germline V gene data show CDR1 as SEHNR and CDR2 as FQNEAQ (reference sequence). This CDR3 comprises 18 residues. V lost 3 bases, J lost 5 bases, and 18 bases stayed unmatched. DNA of the CDR3: TGTGCCAGCAGCTTTTTAGGGGGTTCGGTGACAGGGCTGACTGAAGCTTTCTTT. Its protein is CASSFLGGSVTGLTEAFF.

DNA of the CDR3: TGTGCCAGCAGCTTGATATACAGGGGATCTGATGGCTACACCTTC. Translated, it gives CASSLIYRGSDGYTF. The rearrangement uses TRBV5-5 and TRBJ1-2; TRBD1 matches 7 bases. Germline trimming cut 1 base from V and 6 bases from J; bases unmatched to any gene: 9. From germline, CDR1 is SGHKS and CDR2 YYEKEE (reference sequence). The CDR3 contains 15 residues.

This clone showed up just once. The chain couples TRBV18 to TRBJ2-2; D perhaps matches TRBD1 (6 bases). CDR3 size: 14 residues. Trimming pared 3 bases from V and 1 base from J, leaving 6 bases between. CDR1 and CDR2 from the germline V gene are KGHSH and LQKENI. In DNA form, the CDR3 reads TGTGCCAGCTCACCGGGACAGAACACCGGGGAGCTGTTTTTT. It codes for CASSPGQNTGELFF.

This clone was recorded once. The chain combines TRBV6-6 with TRBJ1-4; D might be TRBD1 (5 bases). This CDR3 contains 16 residues. The V gene's germline CDR1 is MNHNY and CDR2 SVGAGI (reference sequence). Trimming took off 5 bases at V and 4 bases at J, with 17 bases between the two ends. The CDR3 coding sequence is TGTGCCAGCAGTAACCTGAGGGGAGGGCTTAATGAAAAACTGTTTTTT. Translating it yields CASSNLRGGLNEKLFF.

V is TRBV7-2 and J is TRBJ2-7, with 10 bases matching TRBD2. Germline-derived CDR1 and CDR2 are SGHTA and FQGNSA. V lost 7 bases and J lost 1; bases outside the gene matches: 7. This CDR3 has 15 residues. For the CDR3, the DNA is TGTGCCAGCACCGTTACTAGCGGGACGTCCTACGAGCAGTACTTC. Protein: CASTVTSGTSYEQYF. Full variable domain (remainder filled in from reference TRBV7-2 and TRBJ2-7): GAGVSQSPSNKVTEKGKDVELRCDPISGHTALYWYRQSLGQGLEFLIYFQGNSAPDKSGLPSDRFSAERTGGSVSTLTIQRTQQEDSAVYLCASTVTSGTSYEQYFGPGTRLTVT.

The chain employs TRBV7-2 and TRBJ1-6; 7 bases map to TRBD1. The germline CDR1 and CDR2 sequences are SGHTA and FQGNSA. V lost 1 base, J lost 8 bases, and 5 bases stayed unmatched. This CDR3 is built from 15 residues. CDR3 sequence reads: CASSLETGPDSPLHF. CDR3 nucleotides: TGTGCCAGCAGCTTAGAGACAGGGCCGGATTCACCCCTCCACTTT.

This clone has just one count. The chain combines TRBV7-9 with TRBJ2-7, with TRBD2 as a possible D gene (6 bases). The CDR3 is 14 residues long. Per the germline V gene, CDR1 is SEHNR and CDR2 is FQNEAQ (reference sequence). V was clipped by 1 base and J by 3 bases, with 10 bases between them. The CDR3 loop is CASSLDGTFYEQYF. Written as DNA, the CDR3 is TGTGCCAGCAGCTTAGACGGGACTTTCTACGAGCAGTACTTC. The full variable domain, completed using reference TRBV7-9 and TRBJ2-7, is DTGVSQNPRHKITKRGQNVTFRCDPISEHNRLYWYRQTLGQGPEFLTYFQNEAQLEKSRLLSDRFSAERPKGSFSTLEIQRTEQGDSAMYLCASSLDGTFYEQYFGPGTRLTVT.

The V gene is TRBV13, the J gene TRBJ2-1; 9 nucleotides line up with TRBD1. CDR1 and CDR2 from the germline V gene are PRHDT and FYEKMQ (reference sequence). V lost 4 bases and J lost 7; bases outside the gene matches: 11. This CDR3 contains 16 residues. The CDR3 sequence: CASSSPRDRVGNEQFF. CDR3 nucleotides: TGTGCCAGCAGCTCCCCCCGGGACAGGGTGGGGAATGAGCAGTTCTTC.